Given below is one TCR beta chain in context. Method: immunoSEQ multiplex PCR; TCRdb's copy keeps in-frame clones and lacks some. The repertoire holds 650,000 to 950,000 clones, with approximately 85% as singletons. This specimen belongs to a study of shared T cell receptors in the human thymus. The germline gives CDR1 MGHRA, CDR2 YSYEKL. Losses at the gene ends were 0 bases for V and 6 bases for J; bases not matched to a gene: 14. The CDR3 consists of 18 residues. These same data were also listed under a study on human thymus T cells. That investigation notes: Corrective heart surgery yielded the resections from which the thymus tissue came. Thymic TCR repertoires of unrelated people reportedly overlapped highly.

Specimen: thymocytes. This sequence joins TRBV4-1 and TRBJ1-1; 9 positions agree with TRBD1. This TCR derives from a girl under three years old with a congenital heart defect. In nucleotides, the CDR3 is TGCGCCAGCAGCCAAGAAGGGAAGGTATACAGGGGGCAATCTGAAGCTTTCTTT. Protein product: CASSQEGKVYRGQSEAFF.